The sequence of this T cell receptor (beta chain) was determined in a study of lymphopenia after photon versus proton radiotherapy. The study, taken as a whole, reports: Under photons, naive T cells and diversity fell while effector/memory populations rose. Oligoclonal CD8+ Temra expansion after nadir drove photon patients' diversity drop. A bigger post-nadir fall in TCR diversity correlated inversely with survival time in deceased patients.

Notes on this clone: What it recognizes is unknown.

V lost 1 base, J lost 4 bases, and 13 bases lay in between. The germline gives CDR1 MGHRA, CDR2 YSYEKL. The CDR3 has 15 residues. Sequenced by immunoSEQ multiplex PCR; TCRdb stores in-frame clones only, minus some. The data contain around 42,000 clones, approximately 83% of them singletons. The material was peripheral blood, obtained from a patient treated with photon-based radiotherapy. The sequence came from a man aged 35 to 55 with gastric cancer. The chain employs TRBV4-1 and TRBJ1-2, with D unclear. CDR3 region: CASSQVFGIRYGYTF. CDR3 sequence (DNA): TGCGCCAGCAGCCAAGTATTCGGGATCCGCTATGGCTACACCTTC.